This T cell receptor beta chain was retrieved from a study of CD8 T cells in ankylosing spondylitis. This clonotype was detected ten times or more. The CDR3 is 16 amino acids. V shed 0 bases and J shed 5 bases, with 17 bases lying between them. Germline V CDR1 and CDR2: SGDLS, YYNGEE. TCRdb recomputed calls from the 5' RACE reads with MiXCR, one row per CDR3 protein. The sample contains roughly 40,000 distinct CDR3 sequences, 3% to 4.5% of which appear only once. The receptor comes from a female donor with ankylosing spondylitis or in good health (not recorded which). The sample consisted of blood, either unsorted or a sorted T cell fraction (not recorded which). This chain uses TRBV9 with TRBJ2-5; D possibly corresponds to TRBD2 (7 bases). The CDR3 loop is CASSVVGGGFGETQYF. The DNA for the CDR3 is TGTGCCAGCAGCGTAGTTGGGGGGGGCTTTGGGGAGACCCAGTACTTC.